This T cell receptor (beta chain) was profiled in a study of T cell changes during pregnancy in multiple sclerosis. Clones were sequenced by immunoSEQ multiplex PCR, and TCRdb holds only the in-frame ones, with some missing. This sample has some 90,000 clones, with under 95% found just once. J gave up 5 bases and V 4 bases, and 10 bases lay outside the gene matches. CDR3 length: 15 residues. Per the germline V gene, CDR1 is KGHSH and CDR2 is LQKENI. This receptor was obtained from a female donor with multiple sclerosis, enrolled in a pregnancy study. V and J are TRBV18 and TRBJ2-5, with 7 bases aligning to TRBD1. Source: peripheral blood, taken in the first trimester of pregnancy. Here the CDR3 reads CASSRRADRVETQYF. CDR3 nucleotides: TGTGCCAGCTCACGACGAGCCGACAGGGTGGAGACCCAGTACTTC.